The 26 T cell receptor beta chains listed next were all sequenced from one sample in a study of control samples from healthy donors and cancer patients. Measured with immunoSEQ multiplex PCR; TCRdb has only the in-frame clones, and not every one. This repertoire shows over 150,000 clones, 96% found once; its top ten account for around 0.92%. The sample taken for sequencing was blood. These receptors were obtained from a woman aged 30 to 39 in good health.

The table lists this clone with a count of one. V and J are TRBV9 and TRBJ2-3; possible D gene TRBD2, 5 bases. The CDR3 contains 20 residues. The germline gives CDR1 SGDLS, CDR2 YYNGEE. The V end lost 3 bases, the J end lost 1 base, and 27 bases lay between the germline ends. CDR3 protein: CASSGPVAIRRTGGTDTQYF. CDR3 bases: TGTGCCAGCAGCGGTCCCGTCGCGATAAGGCGGACTGGGGGCACAGATACGCAGTATTTT.

This chain uses TRBV27 with TRBJ2-7; unclear D gene. Germline CDR1 is MNHEY and CDR2 is SMNVEV (reference sequence). Trimming took 6 bases from V and 7 from J, leaving 16 bases between them. This CDR3 region has 13 residues. The CDR3 loop is CASRQRTTREQYF. The CDR3 bases are TGTGCCAGCAGACAAAGAACTACGCGGGAGCAGTACTTC.

The rearrangement joins TRBV5-1 to TRBJ1-2; D ambiguous. CDR1 and CDR2 from the germline V gene are SGHRS and YFSETQ. The CDR3 spans 15 residues. Between the trimmed V and J ends, which lost 2 bases and 2 bases, there was a span of 13 bases. In nucleotides, the CDR3 is TGCGCCAGCAGCTTTGGGGATGACACAAACTATGGCTACACCTTC. Its translation: CASSFGDDTNYGYTF.

The rearrangement links TRBV27 to TRBJ2-3; no clear D. In germline, CDR1 is MNHEY, CDR2 SMNVEV (reference sequence). Trimming took 4 bases from V and 2 from J, leaving 4 bases between them. The CDR3 totals 12 residues. The CDR3 is CASSSFTDTQYF. CDR3 in DNA: TGTGCCAGCAGTTCCTTCACAGATACGCAGTATTTT.

The V call is TRBV9, the J call TRBJ1-3; TRBD1 agrees at 7 bases. The CDR3 length is 15 residues. The V segment lost 4 bases and the J segment 4 bases; nucleotides outside the gene matches: 8. Germline V gives CDR1 SGDLS, CDR2 YYNGEE. The CDR3, as DNA: TGTGCCAGCAGCCCTACAGGGGATTTAGGAAACACCATATATTTT. Protein sequence: CASSPTGDLGNTIYF.

The genes are TRBV6-4 and TRBJ2-4; D unclear. V was trimmed by 0 bases and J by 1 base, leaving 4 bases between them. This CDR3 spans 14 amino acids. In germline, CDR1 is MRHNA, CDR2 SNTAGT. The CDR3 DNA reads TGTGCCAGCAGTGACTCGAGTGCCAAAAACATTCAGTACTTC. Residues: CASSDSSAKNIQYF.

This chain joins TRBV15 and TRBJ1-6, with no clear D. Germline CDR1 LNHNV, CDR2 YYDKDF (reference sequence). Trimming took 3 bases from V and 9 from J, leaving 9 bases between them. The CDR3 is made up of 13 amino acids. CDR3 region: CATSRAFGSPLHF. The CDR3 nucleotides read TGTGCCACCAGCAGGGCCTTCGGTTCACCCCTCCACTTT.

CDR3 DNA sequence: TGTGCCAGCAGTGAACACAGGGGGGGCTATGGCTACACCTTC. Translating gives CASSEHRGGYGYTF. The V gene is TRBV2, the J gene TRBJ1-2; 8 bases agree with TRBD1. The germline V gene has CDR1 SNHLY and CDR2 FYNNEI. Losses at the gene ends were 2 bases for V and 4 bases for J; bases not matched to a gene: 3. The CDR3 is 14 residues long. Full variable domain (missing parts from reference TRBV2 and TRBJ1-2): EPEVTQTPSHQVTQMGQEVILRCVPISNHLYFYWYRQILGQKVEFLVSFYNNEISEKSEIFDDQFSVERPDGSNFTLKIRSTKLEDSAMYFCASSEHRGGYGYTFGSGTRLTVV.

The chain combines TRBV7-2 with TRBJ2-7; 8 positions agree with TRBD2. Looked up from germline, CDR1 is SGHTA and CDR2 is FQGNSA. CDR3 length: 15 amino acids. The V and J ends lost 1 base and 3 bases, in that order; junction bases with no gene match: 5. This CDR3 is CASSLDGGRIYEQYF. The CDR3 DNA follows: TGTGCCAGCAGCTTAGACGGCGGGAGGATCTACGAGCAGTACTTC.

The rearrangement uses TRBV28 and TRBJ1-2, with TRBD1 matching over 9 bases. The length of the CDR3 is 15 residues. The ends lost 4 bases at V and 6 bases at J; junction bases unmatched: 9. CDR1 and CDR2 from the germline V gene are MDHEN and SYDVKM. The CDR3 DNA reads TGTGCCAGCAGTTCCCCCGCGACAGGGGGGGATGGCTACACCTTC. Its protein product is CASSSPATGGDGYTF.

The chain has TRBV28 and TRBJ2-2; TRBD2 matches 8 bases. Germline CDR1 is MDHEN and CDR2 is SYDVKM. This CDR3 contains 14 residues. V was clipped by 8 bases and J by 5 bases; unmatched bases: 7. The DNA for the CDR3 is TGTGCCAGCGCACGAGCGGGAGCAACCGGGGAGCTGTTTTTT. Its translation is CASARAGATGELFF.

The chain combines TRBV4-2 with TRBJ1-6; D may be TRBD1 (5 bases). The germline V gene encodes CDR1 LGHNA and CDR2 YNFKEQ. The CDR3 runs to 16 residues. V was cut by 1 base and J by 7 bases, with 14 bases left in between. As DNA, the CDR3 is TGTGCCAGCAGCCAAGGGGACCCGGCGGGGAATTCACCCCTCCACTTT. The encoded protein is CASSQGDPAGNSPLHF.

J is TRBJ2-2 and V is TRBV23-1; the match to TRBD1 covers 7 bases. TRBV23-1 is sorted into the ORF group, with uncertain function. The CDR3 extends over 13 amino acids. Losses at the gene ends were 10 bases for V and 4 bases for J; bases not matched to a gene: 6. CDR3 coding DNA: TGCGCCAATTTGGGACAGTCCACCGGGGAGCTGTTTTTT. Translated, it gives CANLGQSTGELFF.

The chain uses TRBV30 and TRBJ1-6; TRBD1 aligns across 9 bases. Trimming at V came to 0 bases and at J to 13 bases, leaving 13 bases not matched to a gene. Per germline, CDR1 GTSNPN and CDR2 SVGIG (reference sequence). The CDR3 is 16 residues long. The CDR3 DNA follows: TGTGCCTGGAGTGTACTAGGACAGGGGAGGTCAATGCCCCTCCACTTT. It codes for CAWSVLGQGRSMPLHF. The full variable domain, rest sourced from reference TRBV30 and TRBJ1-6, is SQTIHQWPATLVQPVGSPLSLECTVEGTSNPNLYWYRQAAGRGLQLLFYSVGIGQISSEVPQNLSASRPQDRQFILSSKKLLLSDSGFYLCAWSVLGQGRSMPLHFGNGTRLTVT.

This clone has only one observation. The V gene is TRBV7-8, the J gene TRBJ2-1; TRBD2 agrees at 7 bases. The CDR3 totals 15 residues. The germline gives CDR1 SGHVS, CDR2 FQNEAQ. With 3 bases clipped from V and 0 bases from J, the junction kept 2 bases outside the gene matches. The CDR3 DNA reads TGTGCCAGCAGCTTTAGCGGGTTCTCCTACAATGAGCAGTTCTTC. Amino acids: CASSFSGFSYNEQFF.

This clone was recorded only once. This rearrangement joins TRBV19 to TRBJ1-1; D is uncertain. Trimming took 8 bases from V and 1 from J, leaving 5 bases between them. This CDR3 has 11 amino acids. Germline assignment: CDR1 LNHDA and CDR2 SQIVND (reference sequence). CDR3 residues: CASVKNTEAFF. The CDR3 nucleotides read TGTGCCAGTGTAAAGAACACTGAAGCTTTCTTT.

The chain carries TRBV29-1 and TRBJ2-3; unclear D gene. This CDR3 is 13 amino acids long. Germline CDR1 SQVTM, CDR2 ANQGSEA. V lost 4 bases, J lost 5 bases, and 13 bases lay in between. CDR3 bases: TGCAGCGTTGCGTCTACTTCGGGAGATACGCAGTATTTT. This encodes CSVASTSGDTQYF.

A remark on this clone: Additional DNA sequences in this sample encode the identical CDR3. This chain joins TRBV12-3 or TRBV12-4 and TRBJ1-2; no clear D gene. This CDR3 is built from 10 residues. V gave up 1 base and J gave up 8 bases, with 2 bases separating them. The CDR3 coding sequence is TGTGCCAGCAGTTTAGGAGGCTACACCTTC. This translates into CASSLGGYTF.

This chain joins TRBV27 and TRBJ1-1, with unresolved D. CDR1 and CDR2 (germline): MNHEY, SMNVEV (reference sequence). The CDR3 loop spans 13 amino acids. Trimming pared 3 bases from V and 4 bases from J, leaving 9 bases between. DNA of the CDR3: TGTGCCAGCAGTTTCGGGGTCGGCACTGAAGCTTTCTTT. It codes for CASSFGVGTEAFF.

The genes are TRBV2 and TRBJ1-2; D remains unclear. The V gene lost 7 bases and the J gene lost 8 bases, with 20 bases spanning the gap. Germline-derived CDR1 and CDR2 are SNHLY and FYNNEI. CDR3 length: 14 amino acids. CDR3 sequence: CASTTRAGSEGYTF. DNA for the CDR3: TGTGCCAGCACCACTAGGGCGGGTTCGGAAGGCTACACCTTC.

CDR3: CASKGPRDRGHEQYF. CDR3 nucleotide sequence: TGTGCCAGCAAAGGACCCCGGGACAGGGGCCACGAGCAGTACTTC. This sequence joins TRBV19 and TRBJ2-7; 10 nucleotides align to TRBD1. V dropped 9 bases and J dropped 5; count of bases not matched to a gene: 13. The V gene's germline CDR1 is LNHDA and CDR2 SQIVND (reference sequence). The CDR3 is 15 residues long.

Concerning this clone: Additional DNA sequences in this sample encode the identical CDR3. The chain links TRBV28 to TRBJ1-5, with D unclear. The V gene's germline CDR1 is MDHEN and CDR2 SYDVKM. V lost 7 bases to trimming and J lost 2 bases, with 24 bases between them. The length of the CDR3 is 18 residues. DNA of the CDR3: TGTGCCAGCACCCCCTACGTTAGTCCCCTAGGTGGCAATCAGCCCCAGCATTTT. It codes for CASTPYVSPLGGNQPQHF.

The V and J genes are TRBV28 and TRBJ2-6; possible D gene TRBD1, 6 bases. The CDR3 consists of 18 residues. The V end was cut by 6 bases, the J end by 0 bases, with 18 bases between. Germline values: CDR1 MDHEN, CDR2 SYDVKM. The CDR3 DNA follows: TGTGCCAGCAGCCAAACGACAGGTCCTGGCTCTGGGGCCAACGTCCTGACTTTC. This codes for CASSQTTGPGSGANVLTF.

The V and J genes are TRBV19 and TRBJ1-1; TRBD1 agrees at 7 bases. Germline V CDR1 and CDR2: LNHDA, SQIVND (reference sequence). The CDR3 is 13 residues long. The V segment lost 1 base and the J segment 8 bases; nucleotides outside the gene matches: 4. The CDR3 bases are TGTGCCAGTAGTATAGGAATGACAGGGGAAGCTTTCTTT. Translation gives CASSIGMTGEAFF.

This chain links TRBV2 with TRBJ2-7, with 8 nucleotides matching TRBD1. V dropped 3 bases and J dropped 7; count of bases not matched to a gene: 5. The CDR3 covers 13 residues. The germline CDR1 and CDR2 sequences are SNHLY and FYNNEI. The CDR3 reads CASSETGVREQYF. For the CDR3, the DNA is TGTGCCAGCAGTGAGACAGGGGTCAGGGAGCAGTACTTC.

The chain is built from TRBV5-4 and TRBJ2-4; no clear D. Germline V CDR1 and CDR2: SGHNT, YYREEE (reference sequence). The V and J ends lost 1 base and 6 bases respectively, with 8 bases between them. This CDR3 spans 13 amino acids. CDR3 bases: TGTGCCAGCAGCTTGAATCTGGGAAACATTCAGTACTTC. Translation gives CASSLNLGNIQYF.